Listed below are T cell receptor beta chains from one sample, sequenced in a study of CD4 T cells in relation to SARS-CoV-2 and coronaviruses. These receptors have no known antigen. Here immunoSEQ multiplex PCR was the method, and the copy in TCRdb shows in-frame clones only, minus some. This sample has about 23,000 clones, with about 84% found just once. Sequencing was carried out using CD4+ T cells from PBMCs, cultured in vitro. Every receptor here comes from a human donor in good health. The CDR3 runs from the conserved cysteine through the conserved F or W. D genes are given only for firm matches. The size field is filled for only some rows; it gives once, few, many or a size class.

>TRBJ2-7|13|.|TRBD1|TRBV19
TGTGCCAGTAGTTCCACAGGGGTCGGCGAGCAGTACTTC
CASSSTGVGEQYF
>TRBJ2-3|16|.|TRBD2|TRBV28
TGTGCCAGCACCATCGACGCGGGAGGTAACACAGATACGCAGTATTTT
CASTIDAGGNTDTQYF
>TRBJ1-2|17|.|.|TRBV7-9
TGTGCCAGCAGCTTAGGGACGGCAGTTCTCCTTAACTATGGCTACACCTTC
CASSLGTAVLLNYGYTF
>TRBJ2-1|15|.|.|TRBV29-1
TGCAGCGTTGAAGATGGGTTCTTGGGACTGGCTGAGCAGTTCTTC
CSVEDGFLGLAEQFF
>TRBJ2-2|21|.|TRBD2|TRBV9
TGTGCCAGCAGCGTTAAACCCTGGACTAGCGGGAGCATAGCTAACACCGGGGAGCTGTTTTTT
CASSVKPWTSGSIANTGELFF
>TRBJ1-5|13|.|.|TRBV7-8
TGTGCCAGCAGCCCCGACAGGAATCAGCCCCAGCATTTT
CASSPDRNQPQHF
>TRBJ1-4|14|.|.|TRBV18
TGTGCCAGCTCACCCAGTTCCACTAATGAAAAACTGTTTTTT
CASSPSSTNEKLFF
>TRBJ2-5|15|.|.|TRBV9
TGTGCCAGCAGCGAGGCATTGAATCTGGGTGAGACCCAGTACTTC
CASSEALNLGETQYF
>TRBJ1-1|14|.|TRBD1|TRBV29-1
TGCAGCGTAAAAACCGGGACAGGGAACACTGAAGCTTTCTTT
CSVKTGTGNTEAFF
>TRBJ2-6|16|.|.|TRBV28
TGTGCCACCGTGCAGGGACCTTTCTCTGGGGCCAACGTCCTGACTTTC
CATVQGPFSGANVLTF
>TRBJ2-2|15|.|TRBD2|TRBV5-4
TGTGCCAGCAGTGGCGGGAGGGCAAACACCGGGGAGCTGTTTTTT
CASSGGRANTGELFF
>TRBJ2-7|16|medium-sized|TRBD2|TRBV7-9
TGTGCCAGCAGCTTCCTCCCTAGCGGGGCCTTCTACGAGCAGTACTTC
CASSFLPSGAFYEQYF